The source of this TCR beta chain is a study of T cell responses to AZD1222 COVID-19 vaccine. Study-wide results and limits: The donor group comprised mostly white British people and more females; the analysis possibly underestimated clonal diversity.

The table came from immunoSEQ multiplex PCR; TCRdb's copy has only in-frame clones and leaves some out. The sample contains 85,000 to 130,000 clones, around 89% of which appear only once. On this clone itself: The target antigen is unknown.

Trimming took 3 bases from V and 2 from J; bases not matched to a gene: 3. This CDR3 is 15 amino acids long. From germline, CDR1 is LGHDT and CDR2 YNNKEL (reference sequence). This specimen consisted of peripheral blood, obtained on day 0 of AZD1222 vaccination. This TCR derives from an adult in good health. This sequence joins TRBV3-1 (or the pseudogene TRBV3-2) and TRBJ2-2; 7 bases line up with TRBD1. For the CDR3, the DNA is TGTGCCAGCAGCCAGAGACAGGGTAACACCGGGGAGCTGTTTTTT. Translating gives CASSQRQGNTGELFF.